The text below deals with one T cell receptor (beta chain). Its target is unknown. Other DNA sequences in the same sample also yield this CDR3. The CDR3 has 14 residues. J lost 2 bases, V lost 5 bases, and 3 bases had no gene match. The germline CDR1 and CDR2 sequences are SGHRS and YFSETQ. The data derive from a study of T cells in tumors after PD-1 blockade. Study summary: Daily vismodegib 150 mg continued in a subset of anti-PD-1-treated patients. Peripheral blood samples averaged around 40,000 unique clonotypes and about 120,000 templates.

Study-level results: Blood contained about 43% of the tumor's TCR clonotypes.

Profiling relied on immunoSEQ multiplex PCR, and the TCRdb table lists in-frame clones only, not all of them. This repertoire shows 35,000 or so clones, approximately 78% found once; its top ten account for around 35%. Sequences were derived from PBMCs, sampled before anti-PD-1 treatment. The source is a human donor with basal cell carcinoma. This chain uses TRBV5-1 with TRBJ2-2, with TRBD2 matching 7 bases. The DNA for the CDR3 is TGCGCCAGCAGGACGGGAGGCAACACCGGGGAGCTGTTTTTT. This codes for CASRTGGNTGELFF.